These 22 T cell receptor beta chains share one sample of origin, sequenced in a study of PD-L1 blockade in urothelial cancer (TCRdb year 2017). Library preparation was by the immunoSEQ multiplex PCR assay. TCRdb retrieved this table from immuneACCESS and kept in-frame rearrangements only. Not all clones are present; in checked studies, unresolved V genes account for under half, and no reason is known for the remainder. The sample profile shows around 69,000 clones; around 93% of them were found once. About 0.87% of the sample is taken by the ten largest. Reading the label with the study, this specimen's time point is: peripheral blood 6 weeks after treatment start. The specimen comprised PBMCs, sampled around atezolizumab (anti-PD-L1) treatment. These receptors were taken from a woman over 75 with urothelial cancer.

J is TRBJ2-7 and V is TRBV4-1; a possible D gene is TRBD1 (5 bases). Deletions cut 4 bases from V and 5 bases from J, with 15 bases between. CDR1 is MGHRA and CDR2 is YSYEKL in the germline V gene. CDR3 size: 14 residues. The CDR3 nucleotides read TGCGCCAGCAGCCCAACTCAGGGCCGGAACGAGCAGTACTTC. It specifies CASSPTQGRNEQYF.

The chain's CDR3 is CASSPPRGGPTGELFF. The CDR3 bases are TGTGCCAGCAGCCCCCCCCGAGGAGGGCCCACCGGGGAGCTGTTTTTT. V and J are TRBV14 and TRBJ2-2, with D possibly being TRBD2 (6 bases). The germline V gene encodes CDR1 SGHDN and CDR2 FVKESK. Trimming removed 4 bases at V and 4 bases at J, with 16 bases between. The CDR3 has 16 residues.

The chain employs TRBV5-4 and TRBJ1-2; the match to TRBD1 covers 7 bases. CDR1 and CDR2 from the germline V gene are SGHNT and YYREEE (reference sequence). J was trimmed by 2 bases and V by 4 bases; bases with no gene match: 5. The CDR3 runs 14 residues. CDR3 loop: CASSGGQKNYGYTF. CDR3 sequence (DNA): TGTGCCAGCAGCGGGGGACAGAAAAACTATGGCTACACCTTC.

The chain recombines TRBV7-9 with TRBJ1-1, with unresolved D. V lost 5 bases to trimming and J lost 0 bases, with 10 bases between them. Germline V gene sequence: CDR1 SEHNR, CDR2 FQNEAQ (reference sequence). CDR3 size: 14 residues. CDR3 residues: CASSPGKMNTEAFF. The CDR3 DNA sequence: TGTGCCAGCAGCCCCGGGAAGATGAACACTGAAGCTTTCTTT.

This clone was counted once. CDR3 region: CASSYQHNMNTEAFF. The CDR3 region has the DNA TGTGCCAGCAGTTACCAACACAACATGAACACTGAAGCTTTCTTT. The J gene is TRBJ1-1, the V gene TRBV6-5; D remains ambiguous. CDR1 MNHEY and CDR2 SVGAGI come from the germline V gene. This CDR3 has 15 residues. Trimming cost V 2 bases and J 0 bases, with 10 bases left between them.

This rearrangement joins TRBV6-1 to TRBJ2-1; D perhaps matches TRBD1 (8 bases). Germline V gives CDR1 MNHNS, CDR2 SASEGT. The CDR3 contains 13 residues. Trimming removed 11 bases from V and 7 bases from J, with 18 bases in between. The CDR3 protein is CALQGEGLNEQFF. The CDR3 DNA reads TGTGCCCTACAGGGGGAGGGCCTTAATGAGCAGTTCTTC.

The chain joins TRBV7-3 to TRBJ2-3; the match to TRBD2 covers 11 bases. Losses at the gene ends were 0 bases for V and 4 bases for J; bases not matched to a gene: 6. The CDR3 has 17 amino acids. CDR1 and CDR2 (germline): SGHTA, FQGTGA. In nucleotides, the CDR3 is TGTGCCAGCAGCTTAACCCACTCGACTAGCGGGGCAGATACGCAGTATTTT. It encodes CASSLTHSTSGADTQYF.

This chain links TRBV6-5 with TRBJ2-5, with TRBD1 matching over 8 bases. After removal of 5 bases from V and 4 bases from J, the junction contained 9 bases not matched to a gene. This CDR3 is 15 amino acids long. Germline V gene sequence: CDR1 MNHEY, CDR2 SVGAGI. The CDR3 nucleotides are TGTGCCAGCAGTAGGGGGACAGGTGGTGGAGAGACCCAGTACTTC. Its translation is CASSRGTGGGETQYF.

This clone was observed once. The CDR3 coding sequence is TGCGCCAGCAGCCCCGGGACAGGGGGCTCGGATGAGCAGTTCTTC. Translating it yields CASSPGTGGSDEQFF. The chain recombines TRBV5-1 with TRBJ2-1; 12 nucleotides match TRBD1. This CDR3 spans 15 amino acids. Looked up from germline, CDR1 is SGHRS and CDR2 is YFSETQ. J was trimmed by 8 bases and V by 4 bases; bases with no gene match: 7. Supplemented by reference TRBV5-1 and TRBJ2-1, the full variable domain reads KAGVTQTPRYLIKTRGQQVTLSCSPISGHRSVSWYQQTPGQGLQFLFEYFSETQRNKGNFPGRFSGRQFSNSRSEMNVSTLELGDSALYLCASSPGTGGSDEQFFGPGTRLTVL.

This chain uses TRBV28 with TRBJ2-7; D unresolved. This CDR3 spans 14 amino acids. Germline V lookup: CDR1 MDHEN, CDR2 SYDVKM. Trimming pared 5 bases from V and 2 bases from J, leaving 13 bases between. In DNA, the CDR3 is TGTGCCAGCAGTCCCCCCTACCCCCCCTACGAGCAGTACTTC. Protein product: CASSPPYPPYEQYF.

The rearrangement joins TRBV7-9 to TRBJ1-2; D is unresolved. CDR1 is SEHNR and CDR2 is FQNEAQ in the germline V gene (reference sequence). The CDR3 sequence is 13 residues long. V was pared by 4 bases and J by 4 bases, with 10 bases between. CDR3 region: CASSSEAAYGYTF. The CDR3 nucleotides read TGTGCCAGCAGCTCGGAGGCAGCCTATGGCTACACCTTC. Using reference TRBV7-9 and TRBJ1-2 for the parts outside the CDR3, the full variable domain is DTGVSQNPRHKITKRGQNVTFRCDPISEHNRLYWYRQTLGQGPEFLTYFQNEAQLEKSRLLSDRFSAERPKGSFSTLEIQRTEQGDSAMYLCASSSEAAYGYTFGSGTRLTVV.

The rearrangement uses TRBV28 and TRBJ1-2, with 7 bases identical to TRBD1. Per the germline V gene, CDR1 is MDHEN and CDR2 is SYDVKM. J gave up 5 bases and V 2 bases, and 11 bases lay outside the gene matches. The CDR3 covers 16 residues. The CDR3 sequence is CASSLLSGGGAYGYTF. Here the CDR3 DNA reads TGTGCCAGCAGTTTACTCTCTGGAGGGGGCGCTTATGGCTACACCTTC.

The chain joins TRBV7-9 to TRBJ2-3; D is possibly TRBD2 (5 bases). Germline loops: CDR1 SEHNR, CDR2 FQNEAQ (reference sequence). V was pared by 3 bases and J by 1 base, with 17 bases between. This CDR3 is built from 17 residues. This CDR3 is CASSFGENWGGTDTQYF. In DNA form, the CDR3 reads TGTGCCAGCAGCTTCGGGGAGAATTGGGGAGGCACAGATACGCAGTATTTT.

The chain couples TRBV9 to TRBJ1-4; tentative D call: TRBD1 (6 bases). This CDR3 contains 14 residues. The V gene lost 3 bases and the J gene lost 13 bases, with 19 bases spanning the gap. From germline, CDR1 is SGDLS and CDR2 YYNGEE. CDR3 sequence reads: CASSEGGSGRRLFF. The CDR3 DNA sequence: TGTGCCAGCAGCGAGGGGGGGTCGGGGCGGAGACTGTTTTTT.

This chain connects TRBV7-9 to TRBJ1-4; D gene unclear. The CDR3 is made up of 13 amino acids. Between the trimmed V and J ends, which lost 1 base and 13 bases, there was a span of 13 bases. Per the germline V gene, CDR1 is SEHNR and CDR2 is FQNEAQ (reference sequence). DNA for the CDR3: TGTGCCAGCAGCTTAGATGACCCTAGCGGACTGTTTTTT. Translation gives CASSLDDPSGLFF. Drawing the rest from reference TRBV7-9 and TRBJ1-4, the complete variable domain is DTGVSQNPRHKITKRGQNVTFRCDPISEHNRLYWYRQTLGQGPEFLTYFQNEAQLEKSRLLSDRFSAERPKGSFSTLEIQRTEQGDSAMYLCASSLDDPSGLFFGSGTQLSVL.

The gene calls are TRBV11-3 and TRBJ2-7, with no clear D. The CDR3 contains 13 residues. The germline V gene has CDR1 SGHNT and CDR2 YENEEA. V was clipped by 5 bases and J by 0 bases, with 8 bases between them. The CDR3 region has the DNA TGTGCCAGCAGCCCCCGCAGCTCCTACGAGCAGTACTTC. This encodes CASSPRSSYEQYF.

V gene TRBV9 combines with J gene TRBJ2-1; 7 nucleotides line up with TRBD2. V shed 2 bases, J shed 4 bases, and the junction held 9 bases outside the gene matches. The length of the CDR3 is 16 residues. CDR1 is SGDLS and CDR2 is YYNGEE in the germline V gene. The CDR3 DNA reads as TGTGCCAGCAGCGTCAGCGGGGACTACCTATACAATGAGCAGTTCTTC. Encoded protein: CASSVSGDYLYNEQFF. The variable domain in full, with the rest retrieved from reference TRBV9 and TRBJ2-1, is DSGVTQTPKHLITATGQRVTLRCSPRSGDLSVYWYQQSLDQGLQFLIQYYNGEERAKGNILERFSAQQFPDLHSELNLSSLELGDSALYFCASSVSGDYLYNEQFFGPGTRLTVL.

The chain has TRBV30 and TRBJ1-5; 7 positions match TRBD1. The germline V gene encodes CDR1 GTSNPN and CDR2 SVGIG (reference sequence). The CDR3 runs 15 residues. J lost 5 bases, V lost 0 bases, and 7 bases had no gene match. CDR3 nucleotides: TGTGCCTGGAGTGTAGGGGGACAGAAATATCAGCCCCAGCATTTT. Translated, it gives CAWSVGGQKYQPQHF.

The V gene is TRBV28, the J gene TRBJ2-7; the D gene is possibly TRBD1 (5 bases). V shed 8 bases and J shed 3 bases, with 17 bases lying between them. Germline V gene data show CDR1 as MDHEN and CDR2 as SYDVKM. There are 14 residues in the CDR3. DNA for the CDR3: TGTGCCAGCGATGCTCCCGGCAGGGTCTACGAGCAGTACTTC. This codes for CASDAPGRVYEQYF.

The rearrangement joins TRBV11-2 to TRBJ2-5; 13 bases agree with TRBD2. In germline, CDR1 is SGHAT, CDR2 FQNNGV. This CDR3 region has 16 residues. Trimming removed 5 bases from V and 4 bases from J; junction bases left unmatched: 7. The DNA for the CDR3 is TGTGCCAGCAGCCCCGGGACTAGCGGGGCCCGAGAGACCCAGTACTTC. Its protein product is CASSPGTSGARETQYF.

The genes are TRBV6-5 and TRBJ1-3; D ambiguous. The CDR3 has 13 amino acids. Germline V gene lookup returns CDR1 MNHEY and CDR2 SVGAGI. Trimming took 5 bases from V and 10 from J, leaving 15 bases between them. The CDR3 nucleotides are TGTGCCAGCAGTGGTCTCCTTGCGGGGACCATATATTTT. Translation: CASSGLLAGTIYF.

This chain connects TRBV7-8 to TRBJ1-1; D possibly corresponds to TRBD1 (6 bases). The V and J ends lost 4 bases and 1 base respectively, with 13 bases between them. The CDR3 is made up of 15 amino acids. Germline CDR1 reads SGHVS; CDR2 reads FQNEAQ. As DNA, the CDR3 is TGTGCCAGCAGCTCAGGACAGACGGCGAACACTGAAGCTTTCTTT. This translates into CASSSGQTANTEAFF.